These 9 T cell receptor beta chains came from one sample sequenced in a study of blood T cell repertoires in COVID-19. This table comes from immunoSEQ multiplex PCR, and its TCRdb copy is limited to in-frame clones, with some not included. This table has some 190,000 clones, roughly 80% appearing once. The sequencing sample was made of peripheral blood. The source is a woman aged 80 or older with COVID-19, enrolled during active disease.

This chain connects TRBV10-2 to TRBJ2-1; 11 positions agree with TRBD2. After removal of 10 bases from V and 9 bases from J, the junction contained 14 bases not matched to a gene. This CDR3 is built from 15 residues. The V gene's germline CDR1 is WSHSY and CDR2 SAAADI. In DNA, the CDR3 is TGCGCCACCCTGAAAATTAGCGGGGGGGCCTTTGAGCAGTTCTTC. It is translated as CATLKISGGAFEQFF.

This chain links TRBV3-1 (or the pseudogene TRBV3-2) with TRBJ2-2; possibly TRBD2 for D (6 bases). With 1 base removed from V and 6 bases from J, the gap between germline ends came to 9 bases. Per germline, CDR1 LGHDT and CDR2 YNNKEL (reference sequence). The CDR3 has 14 amino acids. The CDR3 region is CASSQVTGAGELFF. DNA of the CDR3: TGTGCCAGCAGCCAAGTTACGGGAGCCGGGGAGCTGTTTTTT.

The chain carries TRBV12-5 and TRBJ2-3, with 7 bases lining up with TRBD2. The trim removed 10 bases at V and 0 bases at J, leaving 4 bases unmatched. Looked up from germline, CDR1 is LGHNT and CDR2 is FRNRAP. This CDR3 is built from 13 residues. CDR3 in DNA: TGTGCTATGAGCGGGGAAAGCACAGATACGCAGTATTTT. Its protein product is CAMSGESTDTQYF.

The chain combines TRBV3-1 (or the pseudogene TRBV3-2) with TRBJ1-1, with D unclear. The CDR3 is 11 amino acids. CDR1 is LGHDT and CDR2 is YNNKEL in the germline V gene (reference sequence). Trimming removed 7 bases at V and 6 bases at J, with 9 bases between. The CDR3 DNA reads as TGTGCCAGCACCAAAGCGGCTGAAGCTTTCTTT. Encoded protein: CASTKAAEAFF.

J is TRBJ2-1 and V is TRBV7-8; no definite D call. Germline-derived CDR1 and CDR2 are SGHVS and FQNEAQ. There are 14 residues in the CDR3. V was cut by 3 bases and J by 0 bases, with 6 bases left in between. In nucleotides, the CDR3 is TGTGCCAGCAGCTTGGAGAGCTCCTACAATGAGCAGTTCTTC. Translating it yields CASSLESSYNEQFF.

The table lists this clone with a few counts. This chain links TRBV4-2 with TRBJ1-2; 7 nucleotides line up with TRBD1. The ends lost 0 bases at V and 3 bases at J; junction bases unmatched: 10. The CDR3 contains 17 residues. CDR1 and CDR2 from the germline V gene are LGHNA and YNFKEQ. The CDR3 coding sequence is TGTGCCAGCAGCCAAGATCTTAAGGGGGCGCGCGACTATGGCTACACCTTC. Translated: CASSQDLKGARDYGYTF.

The V gene is TRBV14, the J gene TRBJ2-1; D gene uncertain. The V end lost 5 bases, the J end lost 1 base, and 15 bases lay between the germline ends. The CDR3 runs 16 residues. Germline loops: CDR1 SGHDN, CDR2 FVKESK. CDR3 loop: CASSYRMGRSYNEQFF. Here the CDR3 DNA reads TGTGCCAGCAGCTACCGGATGGGCCGTTCCTACAATGAGCAGTTCTTC.

The rearrangement joins TRBV5-1 to TRBJ2-2; D is perhaps TRBD1 (5 bases). The V end was cut by 0 bases, the J end by 4 bases, with 7 bases between. The CDR3 spans 14 residues. CDR1 SGHRS and CDR2 YFSETQ come from the germline V gene. CDR3 residues: CASSLGQTTGELFF. CDR3 sequence (DNA): TGCGCCAGCAGCTTGGGACAGACCACCGGGGAGCTGTTTTTT.

This chain connects TRBV9 to TRBJ2-2; 8 bases fit TRBD1. Germline-derived CDR1 and CDR2 are SGDLS and YYNGEE. The CDR3 is 16 residues long. The ends lost 0 bases at V and 4 bases at J; junction bases unmatched: 5. CDR3 protein: CASSVVAGGPTGELFF. The CDR3 DNA is TGTGCCAGCAGCGTAGTCGCAGGGGGCCCCACCGGGGAGCTGTTTTTT.